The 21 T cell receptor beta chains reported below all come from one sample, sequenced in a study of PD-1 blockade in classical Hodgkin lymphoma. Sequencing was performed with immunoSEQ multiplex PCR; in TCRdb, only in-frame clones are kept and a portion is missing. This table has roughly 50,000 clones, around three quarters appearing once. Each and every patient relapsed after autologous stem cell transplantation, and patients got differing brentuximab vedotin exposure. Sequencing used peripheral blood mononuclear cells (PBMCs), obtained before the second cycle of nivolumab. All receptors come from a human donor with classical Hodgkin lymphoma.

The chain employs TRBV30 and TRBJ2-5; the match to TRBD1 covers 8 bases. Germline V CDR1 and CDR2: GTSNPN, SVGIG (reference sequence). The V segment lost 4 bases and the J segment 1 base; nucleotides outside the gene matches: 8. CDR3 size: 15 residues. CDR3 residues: CAWNRGTGVQETQYF. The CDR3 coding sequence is TGTGCCTGGAATCGTGGGACAGGAGTCCAAGAGACCCAGTACTTC.

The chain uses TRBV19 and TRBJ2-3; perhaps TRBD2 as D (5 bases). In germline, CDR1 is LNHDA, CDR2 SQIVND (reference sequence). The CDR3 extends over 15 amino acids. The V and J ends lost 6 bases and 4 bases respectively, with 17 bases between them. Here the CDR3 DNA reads TGTGCCAGTAGCCCTAACATACCCGGGGCAGATACGCAGTATTTT. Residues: CASSPNIPGADTQYF.

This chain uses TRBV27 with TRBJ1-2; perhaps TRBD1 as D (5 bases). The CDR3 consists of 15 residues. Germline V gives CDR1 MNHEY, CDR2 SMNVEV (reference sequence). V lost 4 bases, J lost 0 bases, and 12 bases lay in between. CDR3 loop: CASSSGTLTNYGYTF. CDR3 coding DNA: TGTGCCAGCAGTTCAGGGACCCTCACTAACTATGGCTACACCTTC.

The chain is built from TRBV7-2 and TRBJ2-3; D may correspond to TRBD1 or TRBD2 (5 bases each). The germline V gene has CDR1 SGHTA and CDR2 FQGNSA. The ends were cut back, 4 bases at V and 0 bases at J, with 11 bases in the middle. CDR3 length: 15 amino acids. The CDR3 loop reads CASSSGRPSTDTQYF. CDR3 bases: TGTGCCAGCAGCTCGGGACGGCCTAGCACAGATACGCAGTATTTT.

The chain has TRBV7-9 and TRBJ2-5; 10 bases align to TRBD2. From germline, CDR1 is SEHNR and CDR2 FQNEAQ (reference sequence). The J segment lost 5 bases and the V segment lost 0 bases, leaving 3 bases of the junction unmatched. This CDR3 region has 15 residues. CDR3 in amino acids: CASSLALAGEETQYF. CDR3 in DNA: TGTGCCAGCAGCTTAGCCCTAGCGGGAGAGGAGACCCAGTACTTC.

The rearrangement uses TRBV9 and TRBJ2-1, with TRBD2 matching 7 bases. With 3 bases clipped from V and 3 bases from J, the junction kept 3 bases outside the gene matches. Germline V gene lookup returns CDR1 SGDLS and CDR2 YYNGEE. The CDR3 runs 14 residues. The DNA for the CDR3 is TGTGCCAGCAGCGCGGGCGGGAGCTACAATGAGCAGTTCTTC. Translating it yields CASSAGGSYNEQFF.

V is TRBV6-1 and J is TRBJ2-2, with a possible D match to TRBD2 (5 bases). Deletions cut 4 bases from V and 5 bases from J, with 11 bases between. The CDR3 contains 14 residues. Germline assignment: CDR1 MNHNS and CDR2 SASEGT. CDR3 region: CASSAGEMTGELFF. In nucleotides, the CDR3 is TGTGCCAGCAGTGCCGGGGAAATGACCGGGGAGCTGTTTTTT.

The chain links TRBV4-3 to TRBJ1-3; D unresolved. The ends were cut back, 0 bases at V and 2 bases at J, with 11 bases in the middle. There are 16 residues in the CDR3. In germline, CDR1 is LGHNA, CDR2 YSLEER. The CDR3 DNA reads TGCGCCAGCAGCCAAGAGTATCGAGGTACTGGAAACACCATATATTTT. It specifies CASSQEYRGTGNTIYF.

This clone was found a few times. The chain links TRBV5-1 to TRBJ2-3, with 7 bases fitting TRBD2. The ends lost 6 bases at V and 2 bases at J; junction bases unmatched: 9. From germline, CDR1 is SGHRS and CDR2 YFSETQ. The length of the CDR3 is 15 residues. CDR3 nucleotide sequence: TGCGCCAGCAAGGGGACTACCTTTTTCACAGATACGCAGTATTTT. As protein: CASKGTTFFTDTQYF. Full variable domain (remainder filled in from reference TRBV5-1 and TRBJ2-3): KAGVTQTPRYLIKTRGQQVTLSCSPISGHRSVSWYQQTPGQGLQFLFEYFSETQRNKGNFPGRFSGRQFSNSRSEMNVSTLELGDSALYLCASKGTTFFTDTQYFGPGTRLTVL.

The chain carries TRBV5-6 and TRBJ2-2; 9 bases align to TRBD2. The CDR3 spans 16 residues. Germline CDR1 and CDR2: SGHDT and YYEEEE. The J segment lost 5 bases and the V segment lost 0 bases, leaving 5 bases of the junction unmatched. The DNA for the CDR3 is TGTGCCAGCAGCTTGGGGCGGGAGGGCAAAACCGGGGAGCTGTTTTTT. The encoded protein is CASSLGREGKTGELFF. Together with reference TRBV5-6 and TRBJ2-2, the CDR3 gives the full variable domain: DAGVTQSPTHLIKTRGQQVTLRCSPKSGHDTVSWYQQALGQGPQFIFQYYEEEERQRGNFPDRFSGHQFPNYSSELNVNALLLGDSALYLCASSLGREGKTGELFFGEGSRLTVL.

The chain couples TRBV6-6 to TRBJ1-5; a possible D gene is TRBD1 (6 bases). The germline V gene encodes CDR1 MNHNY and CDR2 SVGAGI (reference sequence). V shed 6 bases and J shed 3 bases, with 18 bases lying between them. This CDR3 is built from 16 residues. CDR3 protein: CASSPPTGPLNQPQHF. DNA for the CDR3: TGTGCCAGCAGCCCGCCGACAGGCCCCCTCAATCAGCCCCAGCATTTT.

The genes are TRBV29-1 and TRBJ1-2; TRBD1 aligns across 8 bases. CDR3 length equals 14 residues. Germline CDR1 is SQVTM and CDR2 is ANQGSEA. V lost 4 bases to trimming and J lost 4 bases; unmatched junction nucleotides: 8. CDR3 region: CSVVLGQGSYGYTF. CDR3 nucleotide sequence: TGCAGCGTTGTTCTAGGACAGGGAAGCTATGGCTACACCTTC. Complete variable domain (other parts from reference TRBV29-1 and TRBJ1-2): SAVISQKPSRDICQRGTSLTIQCQVDSQVTMMFWYRQQPGQSLTLIATANQGSEATYESGFVIDKFPISRPNLTFSTLTVSNMSPEDSSIYLCSVVLGQGSYGYTFGSGTRLTVV.

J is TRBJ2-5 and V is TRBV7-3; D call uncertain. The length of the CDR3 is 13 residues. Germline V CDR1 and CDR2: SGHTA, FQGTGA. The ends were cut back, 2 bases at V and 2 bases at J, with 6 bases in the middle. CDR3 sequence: CASSLGAQETQYF. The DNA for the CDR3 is TGTGCCAGCAGCTTAGGAGCACAAGAGACCCAGTACTTC.

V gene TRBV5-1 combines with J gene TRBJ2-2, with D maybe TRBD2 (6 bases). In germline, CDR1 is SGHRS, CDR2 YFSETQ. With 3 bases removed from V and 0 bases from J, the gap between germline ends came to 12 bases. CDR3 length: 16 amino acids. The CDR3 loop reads CASSSIREANTGELFF. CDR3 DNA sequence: TGCGCCAGCAGCTCTATCAGGGAGGCGAACACCGGGGAGCTGTTTTTT.

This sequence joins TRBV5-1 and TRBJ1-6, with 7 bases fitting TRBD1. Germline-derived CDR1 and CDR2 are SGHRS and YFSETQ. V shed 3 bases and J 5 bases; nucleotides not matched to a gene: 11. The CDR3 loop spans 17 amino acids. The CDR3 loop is CASSSSTGAKNNSPLHF. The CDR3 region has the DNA TGCGCCAGCAGCTCATCTACAGGGGCGAAAAATAATTCACCCCTCCACTTT.

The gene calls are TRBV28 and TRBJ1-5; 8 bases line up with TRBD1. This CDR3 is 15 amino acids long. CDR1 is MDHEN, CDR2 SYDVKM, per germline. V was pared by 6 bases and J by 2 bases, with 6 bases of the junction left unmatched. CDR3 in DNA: TGTGCCAGCAGCCCCAGGGGGCTTGGCAATCAGCCCCAGCATTTT. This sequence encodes CASSPRGLGNQPQHF.

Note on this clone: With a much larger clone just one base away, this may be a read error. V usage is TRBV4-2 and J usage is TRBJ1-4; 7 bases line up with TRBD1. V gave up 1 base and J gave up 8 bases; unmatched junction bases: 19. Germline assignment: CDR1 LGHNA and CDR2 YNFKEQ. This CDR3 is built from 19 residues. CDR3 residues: CASSQGEATGELSREKLFF. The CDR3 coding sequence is TGTGCCAGCAGCCAAGGTGAGGCAACAGGGGAGCTCTCCAGGGAAAAACTGTTTTTT.

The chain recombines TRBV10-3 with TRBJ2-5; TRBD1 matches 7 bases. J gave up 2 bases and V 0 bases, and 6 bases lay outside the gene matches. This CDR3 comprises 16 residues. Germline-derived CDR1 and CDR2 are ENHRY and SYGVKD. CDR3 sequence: CAISESRGGIQETQYF. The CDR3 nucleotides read TGTGCCATCAGTGAGTCCAGAGGGGGCATACAAGAGACCCAGTACTTC.

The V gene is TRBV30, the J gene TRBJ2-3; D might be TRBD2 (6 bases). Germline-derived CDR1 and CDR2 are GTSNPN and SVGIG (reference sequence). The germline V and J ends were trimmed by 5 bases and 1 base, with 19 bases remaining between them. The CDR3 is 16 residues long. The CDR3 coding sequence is TGTGCCTGGGGGTCGGGCGGGGCTACACGCACAGATACGCAGTATTTT. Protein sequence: CAWGSGGATRTDTQYF.

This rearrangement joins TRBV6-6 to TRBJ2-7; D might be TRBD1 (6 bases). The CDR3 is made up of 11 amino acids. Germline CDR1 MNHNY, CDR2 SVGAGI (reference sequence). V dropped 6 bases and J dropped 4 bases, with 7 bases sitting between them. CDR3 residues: CASSTGYEQYF. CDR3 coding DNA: TGTGCCAGCAGCACAGGGTACGAGCAGTACTTC.

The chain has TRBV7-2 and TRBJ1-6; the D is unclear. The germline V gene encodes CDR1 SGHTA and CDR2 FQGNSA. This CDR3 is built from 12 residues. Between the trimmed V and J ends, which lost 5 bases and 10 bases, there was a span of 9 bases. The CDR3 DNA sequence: TGTGCCAGCAGCCAAGTCCGATCACCCCTCCACTTT. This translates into CASSQVRSPLHF.